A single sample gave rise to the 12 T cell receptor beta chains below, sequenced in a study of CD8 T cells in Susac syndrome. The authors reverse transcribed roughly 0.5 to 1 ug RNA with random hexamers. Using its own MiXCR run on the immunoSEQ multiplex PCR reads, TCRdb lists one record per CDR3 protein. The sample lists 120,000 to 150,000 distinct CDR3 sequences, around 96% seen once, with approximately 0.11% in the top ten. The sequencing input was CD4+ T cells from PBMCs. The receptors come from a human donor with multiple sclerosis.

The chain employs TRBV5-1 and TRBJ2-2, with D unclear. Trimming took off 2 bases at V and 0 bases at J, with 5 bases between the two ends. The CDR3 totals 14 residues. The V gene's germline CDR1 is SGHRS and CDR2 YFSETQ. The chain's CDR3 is CASSLVSNTGELFF. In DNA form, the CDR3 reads TGCGCCAGCAGCTTAGTCTCGAACACCGGGGAGCTGTTTTTT.

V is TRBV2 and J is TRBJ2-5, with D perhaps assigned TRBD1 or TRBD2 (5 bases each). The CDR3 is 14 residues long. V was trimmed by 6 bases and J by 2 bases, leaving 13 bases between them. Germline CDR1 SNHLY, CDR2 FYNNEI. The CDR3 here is CASRRGQGQETQYF. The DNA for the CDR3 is TGTGCCAGCAGGAGGGGCCAAGGACAAGAGACCCAGTACTTC.

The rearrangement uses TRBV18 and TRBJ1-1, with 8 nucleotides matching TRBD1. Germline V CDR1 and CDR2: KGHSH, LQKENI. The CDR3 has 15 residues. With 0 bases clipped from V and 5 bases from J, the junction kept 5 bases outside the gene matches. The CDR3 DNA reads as TGTGCCAGCTCACCACCGACAGGGGAGGGTACTGAAGCTTTCTTT. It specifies CASSPPTGEGTEAFF.

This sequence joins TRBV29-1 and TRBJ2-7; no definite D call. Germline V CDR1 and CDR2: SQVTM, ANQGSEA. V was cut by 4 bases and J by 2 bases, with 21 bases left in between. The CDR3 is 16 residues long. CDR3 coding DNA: TGCAGCGTTGCAACCCCCCGTGGCACGCAGACCTACGAGCAGTACTTC. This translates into CSVATPRGTQTYEQYF.

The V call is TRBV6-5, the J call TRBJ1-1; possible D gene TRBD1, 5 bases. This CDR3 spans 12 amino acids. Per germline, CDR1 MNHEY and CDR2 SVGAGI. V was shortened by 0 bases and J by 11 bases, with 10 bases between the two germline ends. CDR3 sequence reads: CASSYSGGGAFF. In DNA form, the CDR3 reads TGTGCCAGCAGTTACTCTGGCGGGGGGGCTTTCTTT.

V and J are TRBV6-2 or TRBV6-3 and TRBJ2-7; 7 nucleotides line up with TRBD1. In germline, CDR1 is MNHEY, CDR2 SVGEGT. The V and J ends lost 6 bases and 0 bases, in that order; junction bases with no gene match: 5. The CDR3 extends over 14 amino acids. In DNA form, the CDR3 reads TGTGCCAGCAGGGGATCAGGGGGCTCCTACGAGCAGTACTTC. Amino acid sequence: CASRGSGGSYEQYF.

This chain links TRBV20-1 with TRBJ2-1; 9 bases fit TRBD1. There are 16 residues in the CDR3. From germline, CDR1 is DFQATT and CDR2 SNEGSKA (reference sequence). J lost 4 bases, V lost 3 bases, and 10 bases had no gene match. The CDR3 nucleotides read TGCAGTGCTAGCGATCCCGTGGGGACAGGGTACAATGAGCAGTTCTTC. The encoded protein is CSASDPVGTGYNEQFF.

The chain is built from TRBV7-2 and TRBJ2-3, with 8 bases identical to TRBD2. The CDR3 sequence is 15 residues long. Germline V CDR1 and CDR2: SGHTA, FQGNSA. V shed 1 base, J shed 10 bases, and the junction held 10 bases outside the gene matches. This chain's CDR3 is CASSLDGLAGTAQYF. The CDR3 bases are TGTGCCAGCAGCTTAGATGGCCTAGCGGGTACTGCGCAGTATTTT.

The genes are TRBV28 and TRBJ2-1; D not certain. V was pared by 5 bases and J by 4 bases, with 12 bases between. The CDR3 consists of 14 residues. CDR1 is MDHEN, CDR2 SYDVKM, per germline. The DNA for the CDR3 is TGTGCCAGCAGTCCAACCGACGGATACAATGAGCAGTTCTTC. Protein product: CASSPTDGYNEQFF.

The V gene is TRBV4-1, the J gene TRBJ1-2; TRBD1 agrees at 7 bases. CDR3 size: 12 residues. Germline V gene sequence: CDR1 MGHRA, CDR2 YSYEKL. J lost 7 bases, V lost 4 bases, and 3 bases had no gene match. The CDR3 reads CASSPYRGGYTF. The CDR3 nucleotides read TGCGCCAGCAGCCCATACAGGGGTGGCTACACCTTC.

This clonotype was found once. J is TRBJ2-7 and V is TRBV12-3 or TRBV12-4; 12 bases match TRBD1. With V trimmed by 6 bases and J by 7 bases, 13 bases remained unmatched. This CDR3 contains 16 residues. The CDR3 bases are TGTGCCAGCAGCGCTTCGGGACAGGGGGCTTATAGTGAGCAGTACTTC. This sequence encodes CASSASGQGAYSEQYF.

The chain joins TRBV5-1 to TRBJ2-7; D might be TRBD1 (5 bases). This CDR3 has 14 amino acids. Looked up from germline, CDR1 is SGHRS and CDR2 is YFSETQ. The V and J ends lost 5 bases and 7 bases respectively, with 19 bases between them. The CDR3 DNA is TGCGCCAGCAGGGCACAGGCGCATTGGCTGGAGCAGTACTTC. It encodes CASRAQAHWLEQYF.